Shown below are 5 T cell receptor beta chains from a single sample sequenced in a study of cytomegalovirus exposure and HLA in healthy donors. PCR primers comprised 60 Vbeta and 13 Jbeta primers. The method was immunoSEQ multiplex PCR; TCRdb's version includes in-frame clones alone and lacks a portion of them. The sample records approximately 110,000 clones, about 70% being singletons. Sample: PBMCs. These TCRs come from a woman in her 30s in good health and CMV-seronegative.

The J gene is TRBJ2-3, the V gene TRBV7-2; the match to TRBD2 covers 12 bases. CDR3 length equals 11 residues. V was pared by 10 bases and J by 14 bases, with 7 bases of the junction left unmatched. Germline CDR1 SGHTA, CDR2 FQGNSA. As DNA, the CDR3 is TGTGCCATCCTAGCGGGGGGGTTAAGGTATTTT. This gives the protein CAILAGGLRYF.

The rearrangement links TRBV5-6 to TRBJ1-1; 9 nucleotides align to TRBD1. The V gene end was trimmed by 2 bases and the J gene end by 3 bases; junction bases not matched to a gene: 2. Looked up from germline, CDR1 is SGHDT and CDR2 is YYEEEE. CDR3 length: 14 residues. CDR3 DNA sequence: TGTGCCAGCAGCTTCTGGACAGGGGACACTGAAGCTTTCTTT. Translated, it gives CASSFWTGDTEAFF.

The chain has TRBV9 and TRBJ1-1; possibly TRBD1 for D (6 bases). The CDR3 has 14 amino acids. CDR1 SGDLS and CDR2 YYNGEE come from the germline V gene. V dropped 3 bases and J dropped 0 bases, with 9 bases sitting between them. Here the CDR3 DNA reads TGTGCCAGCAGCGGCACAGGGATGAACACTGAAGCTTTCTTT. It codes for CASSGTGMNTEAFF.

The chain combines TRBV5-8 with TRBJ1-5; 8 nucleotides agree with TRBD1. CDR3 length: 15 residues. V shed 0 bases, J shed 5 bases, and the junction held 4 bases outside the gene matches. CDR1 is SGHTS, CDR2 YDEGEE, per germline. The chain's CDR3 is CASSLGTGFDQPQHF. CDR3 bases: TGTGCCAGCAGCTTGGGGACAGGGTTCGATCAGCCCCAGCATTTT.

The chain carries TRBV5-1 and TRBJ2-5; 9 bases line up with TRBD2. The CDR3 length is 16 residues. The J segment lost 5 bases and the V segment lost 4 bases, leaving 12 bases of the junction unmatched. Per the germline V gene, CDR1 is SGHRS and CDR2 is YFSETQ. In nucleotides, the CDR3 is TGCGCCAGCAGCGAGATTAGCGGGGGCAGCCAGGAGACCCAGTACTTC. Translating gives CASSEISGGSQETQYF.